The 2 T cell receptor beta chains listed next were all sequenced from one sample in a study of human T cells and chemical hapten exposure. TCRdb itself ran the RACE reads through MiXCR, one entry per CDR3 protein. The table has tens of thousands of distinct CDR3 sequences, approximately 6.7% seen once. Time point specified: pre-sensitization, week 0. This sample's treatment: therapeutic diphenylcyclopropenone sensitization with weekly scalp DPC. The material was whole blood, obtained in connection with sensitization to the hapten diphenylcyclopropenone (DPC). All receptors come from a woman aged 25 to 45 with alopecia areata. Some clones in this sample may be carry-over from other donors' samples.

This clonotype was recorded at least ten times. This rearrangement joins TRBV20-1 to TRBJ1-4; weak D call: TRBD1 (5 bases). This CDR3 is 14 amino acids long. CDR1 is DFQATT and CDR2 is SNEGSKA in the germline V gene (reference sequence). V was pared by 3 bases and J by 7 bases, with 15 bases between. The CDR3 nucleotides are TGCAGTGCTAGCCACCGGGACTTTAGTGAAAAACTGTTTTTT. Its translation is CSASHRDFSEKLFF.

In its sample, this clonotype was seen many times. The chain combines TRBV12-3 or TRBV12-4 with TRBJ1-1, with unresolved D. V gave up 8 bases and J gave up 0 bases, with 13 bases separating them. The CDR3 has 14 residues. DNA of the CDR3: TGTGCCAGCGGTACTTCCTTGATGAACACTGAAGCTTTCTTT. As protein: CASGTSLMNTEAFF.